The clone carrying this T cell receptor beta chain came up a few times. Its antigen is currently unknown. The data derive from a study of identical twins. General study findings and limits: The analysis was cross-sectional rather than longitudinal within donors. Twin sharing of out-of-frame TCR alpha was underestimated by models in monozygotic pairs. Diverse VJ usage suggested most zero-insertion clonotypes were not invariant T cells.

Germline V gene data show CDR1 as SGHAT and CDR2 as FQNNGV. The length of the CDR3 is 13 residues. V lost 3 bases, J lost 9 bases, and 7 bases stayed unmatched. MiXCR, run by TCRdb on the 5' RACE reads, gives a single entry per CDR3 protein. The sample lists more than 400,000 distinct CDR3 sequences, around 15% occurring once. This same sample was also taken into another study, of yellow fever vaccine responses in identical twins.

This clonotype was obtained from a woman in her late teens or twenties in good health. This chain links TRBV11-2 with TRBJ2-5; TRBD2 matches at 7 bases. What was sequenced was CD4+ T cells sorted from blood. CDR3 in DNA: TGTGCCAGCAGCTTTACTAGCGACGTCGCCCAGTACTTC. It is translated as CASSFTSDVAQYF.